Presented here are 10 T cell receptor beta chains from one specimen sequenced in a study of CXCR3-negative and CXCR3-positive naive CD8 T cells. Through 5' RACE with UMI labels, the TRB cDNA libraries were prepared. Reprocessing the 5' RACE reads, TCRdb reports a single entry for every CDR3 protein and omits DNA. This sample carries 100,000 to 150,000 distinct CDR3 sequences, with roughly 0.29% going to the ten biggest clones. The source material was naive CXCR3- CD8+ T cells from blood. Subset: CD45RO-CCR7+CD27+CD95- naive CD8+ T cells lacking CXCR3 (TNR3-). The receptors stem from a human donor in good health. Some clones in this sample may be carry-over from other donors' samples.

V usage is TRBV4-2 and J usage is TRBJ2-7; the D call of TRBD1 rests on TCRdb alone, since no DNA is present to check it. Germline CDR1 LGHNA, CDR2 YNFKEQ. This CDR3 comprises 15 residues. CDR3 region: CASSQDGGGLDEQYF.

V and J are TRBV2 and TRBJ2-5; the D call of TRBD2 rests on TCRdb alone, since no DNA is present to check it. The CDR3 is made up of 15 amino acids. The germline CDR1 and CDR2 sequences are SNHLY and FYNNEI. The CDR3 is CASSSGLAVQETQYF. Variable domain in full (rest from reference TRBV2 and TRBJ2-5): EPEVTQTPSHQVTQMGQEVILRCVPISNHLYFYWYRQILGQKVEFLVSFYNNEISEKSEIFDDQFSVERPDGSNFTLKIRSTKLEDSAMYFCASSSGLAVQETQYFGPGTRLLVL.

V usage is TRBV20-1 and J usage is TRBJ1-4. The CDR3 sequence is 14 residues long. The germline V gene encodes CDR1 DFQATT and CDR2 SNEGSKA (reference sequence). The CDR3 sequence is CSAREGEANEKLFF.

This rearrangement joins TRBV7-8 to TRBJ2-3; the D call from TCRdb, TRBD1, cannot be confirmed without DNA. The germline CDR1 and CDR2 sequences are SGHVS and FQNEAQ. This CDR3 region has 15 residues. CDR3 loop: CASSDRDRAPDTQYF.

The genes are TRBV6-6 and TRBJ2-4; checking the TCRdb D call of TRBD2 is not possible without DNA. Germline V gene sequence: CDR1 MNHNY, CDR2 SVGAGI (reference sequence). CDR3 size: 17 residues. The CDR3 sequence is CASSYSSGSLAKNIQYF.

The CDR3 here is CSVIWGNTGELFF. The chain carries TRBV29-1 and TRBJ2-2. The CDR3 sequence is 13 residues long. Germline CDR1 reads SQVTM; CDR2 reads ANQGSEA.

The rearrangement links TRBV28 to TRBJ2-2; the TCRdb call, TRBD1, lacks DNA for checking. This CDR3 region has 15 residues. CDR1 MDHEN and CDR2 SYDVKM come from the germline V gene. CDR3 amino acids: CASSLLGQGTGELFF. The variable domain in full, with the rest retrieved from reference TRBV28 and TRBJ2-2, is DVKVTQSSRYLVKRTGEKVFLECVQDMDHENMFWYRQDPGLGLRLIYFSYDVKMKEKGDIPEGYSVSREKKERFSLILESASTNQTSMYLCASSLLGQGTGELFFGEGSRLTVL.

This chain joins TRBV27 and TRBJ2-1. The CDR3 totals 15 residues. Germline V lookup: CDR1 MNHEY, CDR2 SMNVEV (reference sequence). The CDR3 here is CASSLSFTFYNEQFF.

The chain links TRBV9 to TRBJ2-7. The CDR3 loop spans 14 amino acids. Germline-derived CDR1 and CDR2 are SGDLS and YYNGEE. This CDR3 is CASSPSRAFYEQYF.

CDR3 sequence: CASSPEGAGANVLTF. This rearrangement joins TRBV7-3 to TRBJ2-6; lacking DNA, the TRBD1 call made by TCRdb goes unchecked. The CDR3 is made up of 15 amino acids. CDR1 and CDR2 (germline): SGHTA, FQGTGA.